In its sample, the clone carrying this T cell receptor beta chain was seen many times. Its specificity is not known. Those patients with uncontrolled infection, other autoimmune disease, pregnancy or lactation were excluded. It was over 9.5 ml of fresh peripheral blood that supplied the PBMCs. The J segment lost 4 bases and the V segment lost 1 base, leaving 9 bases of the junction unmatched. The CDR3 sequence is 16 residues long. Germline V lookup: CDR1 MDHEN, CDR2 SYDVKM. The sample originates from a study of T cells in Graves' hyperthyroidism and ophthalmopathy. The study's findings and limits: In simple terms, a model built on 13 V-J features told ophthalmopathy apart from stable hyperthyroidism.

The CDR3 regions of TCR beta were amplified from RNA transcripts. HTBI primers drove first-round RT-PCR of the TCR CDR3. TCRdb itself ran the multiplex PCR reads through MiXCR, one entry per CDR3 protein. Here the sample spans some 360,000 distinct CDR3 sequences, about a sixth being singletons. Sequencing was performed on blood. The clonotype was recovered from a woman aged 40 to 50 with Graves' ophthalmopathy. The V gene is TRBV28, the J gene TRBJ2-5; 7 positions match TRBD1. The CDR3 sequence: CASSLLAGGARETQYF. The CDR3 nucleotides are TGTGCCAGCAGTTTATTGGCAGGGGGTGCTCGAGAGACCCAGTACTTC.